The present TCR beta chain was sequenced within a study of blood T cell repertoires in COVID-19. Study in general: Researchers got acute and convalescent COVID-19 samples from the United States, Italy and Spain. In each case, the material was cDNA or gDNA derived from T cells, B-cell-depleted T cells, or PBMCs.

Everyone who took part was about 18 to 90 years old, and they came from roughly 25 US areas. As originally analysed: Estimation of nucleated cell counts relied on the amplification of reference gene primers. The table came from immunoSEQ multiplex PCR; TCRdb's copy has only in-frame clones and leaves some out. That table gives V, J and clone size, and the DNA gave D and trimming. The sample has around 420,000 clones, approximately 91% seen once; the top ten hold roughly 1.9%. Germline V gene sequence: CDR1 MGHRA, CDR2 YSYEKL. V was trimmed by 4 bases and J by 4 bases, leaving 8 bases between them. This CDR3 is 12 amino acids long.

The genes are TRBV4-1 and TRBJ2-7; D gene unclear. The TCR originated in a middle-aged woman with acute COVID-19. The sequencing sample was made of PBMCs or T cells enriched from blood (not recorded which). CDR3: CASSPGNYEQYF. In nucleotides, the CDR3 is TGCGCCAGCAGCCCCGGTAATTACGAGCAGTACTTC.